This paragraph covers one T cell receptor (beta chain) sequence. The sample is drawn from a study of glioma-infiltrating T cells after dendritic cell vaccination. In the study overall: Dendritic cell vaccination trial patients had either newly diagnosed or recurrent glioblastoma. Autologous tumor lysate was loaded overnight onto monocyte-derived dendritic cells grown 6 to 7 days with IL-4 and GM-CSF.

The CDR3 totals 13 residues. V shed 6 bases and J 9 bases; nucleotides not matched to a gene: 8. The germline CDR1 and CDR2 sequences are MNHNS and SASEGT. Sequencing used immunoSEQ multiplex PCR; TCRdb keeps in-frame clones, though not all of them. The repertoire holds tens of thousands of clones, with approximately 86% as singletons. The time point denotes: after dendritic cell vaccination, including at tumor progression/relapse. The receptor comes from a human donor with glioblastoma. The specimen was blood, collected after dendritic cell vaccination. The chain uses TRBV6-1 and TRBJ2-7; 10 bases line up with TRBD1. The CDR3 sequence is CASSPPGTGAQYF. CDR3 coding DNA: TGTGCCAGCAGCCCCCCCGGGACAGGGGCGCAGTACTTC.